The clone carrying this T cell receptor beta chain appeared many times. Antigen unknown. The CDR3 contains 14 residues. V lost 6 bases and J lost 8, with 16 bases in between. Time point reported: persistent/refractory GD, antithyroid drugs over 5 years with positive TRAb. The TCR library was prepared using RNA isolated from PBMCs. Library construction for TCR beta used iRepertoire HTBI primers and Arm-PCR of CDR3 regions. TCRdb itself ran the multiplex PCR reads through MiXCR, one entry per CDR3 protein. The sample has 400,000 to 600,000 distinct CDR3 sequences, around a fifth seen once. This sample was taken from a study of regulatory T cells in long-lasting Graves disease. Study details: Those with persistent Graves' disease had received antithyroid drugs for over 5 years with positive TSH receptor antibodies. General study findings and limits: TRBV28, TRBJ1-2 and TRBJ2-5 were segments that persistent disease favored. Sample size, which was small, may have reduced accuracy.

The specimen comprised peripheral blood mononuclear cells (PBMCs), sampled when the disease was refractory, from a patient treated with antithyroid drugs. The V call is TRBV12-3 or TRBV12-4, the J call TRBJ1-4, with TRBD1 as a possible D gene (5 bases). The sequence derives from a female donor with Graves disease. The CDR3 loop is CASSRQDIREKLFF. The CDR3 coding sequence is TGTGCCAGCAGCCGCCAGGACATAAGGGAAAAACTGTTTTTT.